The rows below give T cell receptor beta chains drawn from one sample of a study of OX40 agonist ivuxolimab in advanced cancers. TCRdb's copy holds only in-frame clones and misses some; the assay was immunoSEQ multiplex PCR. The sample lists approximately 12,000 clones; around 74% were seen once. The sample was CD4+ or CD8+ T cells sorted from blood, taken in a trial of the OX40 agonist ivuxolimab. The receptor source for this set is an adult with an advanced solid tumor such as melanoma, head and neck, liver or kidney cancer. CDR3s include the opening cysteine and the closing phenylalanine or tryptophan. Size is omitted from some rows. Given values are once, few, many or a class for expanded clones.

clone size: once
J gene: TRBJ2-6
V gene: TRBV4-3
CDR3 protein: CASSQARVSGANVLTF

clone size: NA
J gene: TRBJ2-7
V gene: TRBV7-2
CDR3 protein: CASNPTGVDNEQYF

clone size: NA
J gene: TRBJ2-7
V gene: TRBV2
CDR3 protein: CASSLGQGNSYEQYF

clone size: NA
J gene: TRBJ2-1
V gene: TRBV11-3
CDR3 protein: CASSQGTSGFYNEQFF

clone size: NA
J gene: TRBJ2-7
V gene: TRBV7-9
CDR3 protein: CASSPLTLEQYF

clone size: few
J gene: TRBJ2-1
V gene: TRBV13
CDR3 protein: CASSYTSGKGPSNNEQFF

clone size: NA
J gene: TRBJ2-2
V gene: TRBV27
CDR3 protein: CASSLTGLGTGELFF

clone size: NA
J gene: TRBJ2-7
V gene: TRBV6-5
CDR3 protein: CASGRQGSYEQYF

clone size: NA
J gene: TRBJ2-7
V gene: TRBV6-1
CDR3 protein: CASSEASGSAYEQYF

clone size: NA
J gene: TRBJ2-1
V gene: TRBV14
CDR3 protein: CASSQEPGLASEQFF

clone size: NA
J gene: TRBJ1-2
V gene: TRBV7-9
CDR3 protein: CASSQAGQGSDYGYTF

clone size: NA
J gene: TRBJ2-1
V gene: TRBV5-4
CDR3 protein: CASSSSTHTEQFF

clone size: few
J gene: TRBJ2-5
V gene: TRBV12-5
CDR3 protein: CASGPGTHEGETQYF

clone size: NA
J gene: TRBJ2-3
V gene: TRBV7-9
CDR3 protein: CASSKVGAGTDTQYF

clone size: NA
J gene: TRBJ1-1
V gene: TRBV6-5
CDR3 protein: CASISVGTEAFF

clone size: NA
J gene: TRBJ2-7
V gene: TRBV6-5
CDR3 protein: CASSYRDSGKSYEQYF

clone size: NA
J gene: TRBJ1-1
V gene: TRBV7-6
CDR3 protein: CASSLGSGTEAFF

clone size: NA
J gene: TRBJ2-3
V gene: TRBV9
CDR3 protein: CASSPTEGGF

clone size: many
J gene: TRBJ2-7
V gene: TRBV7-8
CDR3 protein: CASSSRQGPSYEQYF

clone size: NA
J gene: TRBJ2-3
V gene: TRBV11-2
CDR3 protein: CASSPVASTDTQYF

clone size: NA
J gene: TRBJ1-5
V gene: TRBV5-4
CDR3 protein: CASSLRTGREDQPQHF

clone size: medium-sized
J gene: TRBJ2-7
V gene: TRBV5-5
CDR3 protein: CASSNWTGIDEQYF

clone size: NA
J gene: TRBJ2-3
V gene: TRBV7-6
CDR3 protein: CASSDLVGGGWIRTDRVDTQYF

clone size: NA
J gene: TRBJ2-7
V gene: TRBV6-6
CDR3 protein: CASRVGTGASYEQYF

clone size: few
J gene: TRBJ2-1
V gene: TRBV7-9
CDR3 protein: CASSLGPDLTNEQFF

clone size: NA
J gene: TRBJ2-2
V gene: TRBV11-3
CDR3 protein: CASSFQDRITGELFF

clone size: NA
J gene: TRBJ2-7
V gene: TRBV4-1
CDR3 protein: CASSPSGTGSYEQYF

clone size: NA
J gene: TRBJ2-1
V gene: TRBV7-9
CDR3 protein: CASSLVGDTRNEQFF

clone size: NA
J gene: TRBJ2-2
V gene: TRBV7-9
CDR3 protein: CASSSGLVSVTGELFF